This T cell receptor beta chain was observed in a study of Ad26.COV2.S vaccination and SARS-CoV-2 variants. Repertoires were generated with immunoSEQ multiplex PCR, while TCRdb's copy carries only in-frame clones and drops some. The sample carries about 460,000 clones, approximately 90% recorded once. Germline-derived CDR1 and CDR2 are SEHNR and FQNEAQ (reference sequence). With 3 bases removed from V and 0 bases from J, the gap between germline ends came to 7 bases. This CDR3 region has 14 residues. Treatment given: some 20 received Ad26.COV2.S at low or high dose, single or two shots; several received placebo; per-sample allocation not given. Day 63 following the first vaccine or placebo injection was when the samples were taken.

The clonotype comes from a person aged 18-65 years who received the Ad26.COV2.S COVID-19 vaccine or a placebo. The V and J genes are TRBV7-9 and TRBJ2-3, with D perhaps matching TRBD1 or TRBD2 (5 bases each). Material: peripheral blood, obtained in a trial of Ad26.COV2.S vaccine versus placebo. CDR3 region: CASSLGESTDTQYF. The CDR3 nucleotides read TGTGCCAGCAGCTTGGGGGAAAGCACAGATACGCAGTATTTT.